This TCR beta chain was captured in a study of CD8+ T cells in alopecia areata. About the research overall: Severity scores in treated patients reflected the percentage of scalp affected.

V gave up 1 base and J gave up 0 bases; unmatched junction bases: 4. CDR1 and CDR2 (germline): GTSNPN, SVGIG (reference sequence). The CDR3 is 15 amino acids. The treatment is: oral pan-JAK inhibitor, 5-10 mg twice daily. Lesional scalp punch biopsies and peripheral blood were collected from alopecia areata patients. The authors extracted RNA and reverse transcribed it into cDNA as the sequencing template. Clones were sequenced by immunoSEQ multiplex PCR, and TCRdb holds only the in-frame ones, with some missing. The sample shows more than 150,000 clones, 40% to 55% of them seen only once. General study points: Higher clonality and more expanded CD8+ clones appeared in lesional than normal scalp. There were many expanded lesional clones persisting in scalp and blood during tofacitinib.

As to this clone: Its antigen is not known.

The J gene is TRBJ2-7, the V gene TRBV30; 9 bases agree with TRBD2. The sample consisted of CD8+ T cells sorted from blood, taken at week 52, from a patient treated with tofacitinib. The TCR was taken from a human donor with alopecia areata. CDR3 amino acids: CAWSGLADFSYEQYF. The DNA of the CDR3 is TGTGCCTGGAGTGGACTAGCGGACTTCTCCTACGAGCAGTACTTC. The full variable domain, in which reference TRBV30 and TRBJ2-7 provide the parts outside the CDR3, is SQTIHQWPATLVQPVGSPLSLECTVEGTSNPNLYWYRQAAGRGLQLLFYSVGIGQISSEVPQNLSASRPQDRQFILSSKKLLLSDSGFYLCAWSGLADFSYEQYFGPGTRLTVT.